This T cell receptor beta chain originates from a study of blood T cell repertoires in COVID-19. Turning to the study itself: Spain, Italy and the United States supplied samples that represented acute and convalescent COVID-19.

Repertoires were generated with immunoSEQ multiplex PCR, while TCRdb's copy carries only in-frame clones and drops some. Of 250,000 or so clones listed, around 81% are singletons. Trimming took 7 bases from V and 7 from J; bases not matched to a gene: 10. The germline V gene has CDR1 LGHNT and CDR2 FRNRAP. This CDR3 is 15 amino acids long. Source material: peripheral blood. This TCR came from a woman in her sixties or seventies with active or convalescent COVID-19. The rearrangement uses TRBV12-5 and TRBJ2-1; 10 bases are shared with TRBD2. Here the CDR3 reads CASALAGGKRNEQFF. CDR3 DNA: TGTGCTAGTGCCTTAGCGGGAGGCAAGAGGAATGAGCAGTTCTTC.